The present T cell receptor (beta chain) was sequenced within a study of spatial heterogeneity in lung cancer. TCRdb re-called the 5' RACE reads through MiXCR, storing one row per CDR3 protein. The sample holds some 11,000 distinct CDR3 sequences; roughly a quarter are singletons and the top ten take roughly 33%. Trimming left V 5 bases short and J 8 bases short, with 15 bases between. Germline values: CDR1 MGHRA, CDR2 YSYEKL. The CDR3 consists of 13 residues. The time point denotes: sample taken at primary tumor resection. No cell sorting; template was whole RNA from tumor, lung tissue or PBMC. The V and J genes are TRBV4-1 and TRBJ1-2; D gene unclear. The sequence was collected from a female donor with early-stage non-small cell lung cancer. Sequenced material: PBMCs, taken at surgery. CDR3 sequence (DNA): TGCGCCAGCAGCTACTACAGCGGGCGCGGCTACACCTTC. This sequence encodes CASSYYSGRGYTF.